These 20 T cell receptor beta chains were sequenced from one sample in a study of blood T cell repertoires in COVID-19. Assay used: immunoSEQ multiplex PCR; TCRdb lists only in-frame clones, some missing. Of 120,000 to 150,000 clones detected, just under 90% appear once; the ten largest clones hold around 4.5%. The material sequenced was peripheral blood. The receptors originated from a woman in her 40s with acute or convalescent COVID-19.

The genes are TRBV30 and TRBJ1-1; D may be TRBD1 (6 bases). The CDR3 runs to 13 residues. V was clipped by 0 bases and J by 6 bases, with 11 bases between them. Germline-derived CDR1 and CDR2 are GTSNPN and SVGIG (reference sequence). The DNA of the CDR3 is TGTGCCTGGAGTGTATATGGGGGCTCTGAAGCTTTCTTT. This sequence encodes CAWSVYGGSEAFF.

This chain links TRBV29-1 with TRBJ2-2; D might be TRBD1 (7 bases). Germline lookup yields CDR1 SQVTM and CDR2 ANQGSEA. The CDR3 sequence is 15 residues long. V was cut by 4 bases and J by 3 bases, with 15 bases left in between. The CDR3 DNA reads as TGCAGCGTTGGCGGAGGGGGCTGGGACACCGGGGAGCTGTTTTTT. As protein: CSVGGGGWDTGELFF.

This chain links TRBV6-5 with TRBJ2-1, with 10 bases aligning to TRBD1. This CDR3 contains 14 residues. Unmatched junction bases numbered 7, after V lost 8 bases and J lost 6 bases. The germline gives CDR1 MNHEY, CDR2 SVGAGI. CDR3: CASLAGTGVNEQFF. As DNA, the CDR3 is TGTGCCAGCCTGGCAGGGACAGGGGTCAATGAGCAGTTCTTC.

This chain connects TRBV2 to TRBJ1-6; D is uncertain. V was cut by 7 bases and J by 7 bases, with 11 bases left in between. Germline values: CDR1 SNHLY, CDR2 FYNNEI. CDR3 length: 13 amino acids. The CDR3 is CASIPELNSPLHF. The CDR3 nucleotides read TGTGCCAGCATTCCGGAGCTCAATTCACCCCTCCACTTT.

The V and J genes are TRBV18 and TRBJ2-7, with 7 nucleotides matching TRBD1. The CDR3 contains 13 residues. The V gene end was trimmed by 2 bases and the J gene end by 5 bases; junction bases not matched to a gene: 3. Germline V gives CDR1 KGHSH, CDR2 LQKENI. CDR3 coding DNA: TGTGCCAGCTCACCAAGACAGGGAGACGAGCAGTACTTC. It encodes CASSPRQGDEQYF.

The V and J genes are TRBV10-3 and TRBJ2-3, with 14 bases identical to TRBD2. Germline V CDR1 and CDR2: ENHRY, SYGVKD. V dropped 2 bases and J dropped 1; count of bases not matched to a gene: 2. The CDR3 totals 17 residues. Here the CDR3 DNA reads TGTGCCATCAGTGAGCTGGGACTAGCGGGAGGCACAGATACGCAGTATTTT. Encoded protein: CAISELGLAGGTDTQYF.

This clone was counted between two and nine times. The DNA for the CDR3 is TGTGCCAGTAGTATCCGGGGGTTGAACACTGAAGCTTTCTTT. Translating gives CASSIRGLNTEAFF. The gene calls are TRBV19 and TRBJ1-1; D might be TRBD1 (5 bases). CDR1 and CDR2 (germline): LNHDA, SQIVND (reference sequence). The CDR3 runs 14 residues. V was trimmed by 3 bases and J by 0 bases, leaving 8 bases between them. The entire variable domain, with the rest obtained from reference TRBV19 and TRBJ1-1, is as follows: DGGITQSPKYLFRKEGQNVTLSCEQNLNHDAMYWYRQDPGQGLRLIYYSQIVNDFQKGDIAEGYSVSREKKESFPLTVTSAQKNPTAFYLCASSIRGLNTEAFFGQGTRLTVV.

CDR3 bases: TGTGCCAGCAGCCCAGCGGGCTCCTACAATGAGCAGTTCTTC. Translated, it gives CASSPAGSYNEQFF. This chain uses TRBV9 with TRBJ2-1; tentatively, D is TRBD2 (6 bases). V lost 4 bases and J 0 bases, leaving 8 bases between the germline ends. Germline lookup yields CDR1 SGDLS and CDR2 YYNGEE. This CDR3 comprises 14 residues.

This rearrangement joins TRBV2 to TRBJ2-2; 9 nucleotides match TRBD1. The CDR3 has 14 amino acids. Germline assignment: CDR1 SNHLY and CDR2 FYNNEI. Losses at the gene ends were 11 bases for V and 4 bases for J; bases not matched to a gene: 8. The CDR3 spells CAVPDRGSTGELFF. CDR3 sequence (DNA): TGTGCCGTCCCGGACAGGGGATCCACCGGGGAGCTGTTTTTT.

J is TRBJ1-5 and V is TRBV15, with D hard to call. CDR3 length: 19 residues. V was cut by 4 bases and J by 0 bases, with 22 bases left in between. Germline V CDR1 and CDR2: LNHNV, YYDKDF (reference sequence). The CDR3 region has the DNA TGTGCCACCAGCACTAAAGTGACTCCCACCCCCTATAGCAATCAGCCCCAGCATTTT. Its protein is CATSTKVTPTPYSNQPQHF. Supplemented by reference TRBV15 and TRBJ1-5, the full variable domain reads DAMVIQNPRYQVTQFGKPVTLSCSQTLNHNVMYWYQQKSSQAPKLLFHYYDKDFNNEADTPDNFQSRRPNTSFCFLDIRSPGLGDTAMYLCATSTKVTPTPYSNQPQHFGDGTRLSIL.

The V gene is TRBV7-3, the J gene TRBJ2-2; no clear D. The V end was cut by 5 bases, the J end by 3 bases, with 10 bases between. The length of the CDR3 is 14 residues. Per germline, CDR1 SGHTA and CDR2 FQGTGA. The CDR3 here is CASSPKSDTGELFF. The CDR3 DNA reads TGTGCCAGCAGCCCCAAATCAGACACCGGGGAGCTGTTTTTT.

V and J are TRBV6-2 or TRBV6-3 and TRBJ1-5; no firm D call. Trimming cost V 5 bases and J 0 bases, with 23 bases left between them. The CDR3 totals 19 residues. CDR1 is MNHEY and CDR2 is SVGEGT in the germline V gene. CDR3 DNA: TGTGCCAGCAGTAAGGACCTGCGGGCGGCCGCTTATAGCAATCAGCCCCAGCATTTT. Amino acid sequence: CASSKDLRAAAYSNQPQHF.

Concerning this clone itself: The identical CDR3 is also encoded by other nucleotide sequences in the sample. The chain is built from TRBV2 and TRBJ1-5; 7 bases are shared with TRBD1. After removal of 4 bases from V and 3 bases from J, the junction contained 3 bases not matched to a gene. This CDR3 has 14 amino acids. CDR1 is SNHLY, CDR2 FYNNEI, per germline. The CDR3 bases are TGTGCCAGCAGTGGTACAGGGGCCAATCAGCCCCAGCATTTT. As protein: CASSGTGANQPQHF. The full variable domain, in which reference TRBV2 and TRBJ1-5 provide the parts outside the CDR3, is EPEVTQTPSHQVTQMGQEVILRCVPISNHLYFYWYRQILGQKVEFLVSFYNNEISEKSEIFDDQFSVERPDGSNFTLKIRSTKLEDSAMYFCASSGTGANQPQHFGDGTRLSIL.

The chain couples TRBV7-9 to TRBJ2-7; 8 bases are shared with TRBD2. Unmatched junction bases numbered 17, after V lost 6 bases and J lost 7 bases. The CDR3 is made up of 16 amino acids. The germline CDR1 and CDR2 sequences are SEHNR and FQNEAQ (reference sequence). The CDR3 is CASSLLGGGLFGEQYF. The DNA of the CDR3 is TGTGCCAGCAGTCTACTAGGCGGGGGGCTCTTCGGGGAGCAGTACTTC.

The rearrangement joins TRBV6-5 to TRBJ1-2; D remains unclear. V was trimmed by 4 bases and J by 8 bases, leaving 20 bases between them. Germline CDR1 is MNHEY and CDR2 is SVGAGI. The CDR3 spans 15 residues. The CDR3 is CASSSLLGGGGGYTF. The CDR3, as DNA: TGTGCCAGCAGTTCTCTGTTGGGTGGAGGTGGAGGCTACACCTTC.

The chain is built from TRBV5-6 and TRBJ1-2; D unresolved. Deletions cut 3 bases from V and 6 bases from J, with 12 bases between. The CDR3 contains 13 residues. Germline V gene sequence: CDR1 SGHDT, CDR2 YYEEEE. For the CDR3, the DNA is TGTGCCAGCAGCTACGCGGGATTAGATGGCTACACCTTC. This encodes CASSYAGLDGYTF.

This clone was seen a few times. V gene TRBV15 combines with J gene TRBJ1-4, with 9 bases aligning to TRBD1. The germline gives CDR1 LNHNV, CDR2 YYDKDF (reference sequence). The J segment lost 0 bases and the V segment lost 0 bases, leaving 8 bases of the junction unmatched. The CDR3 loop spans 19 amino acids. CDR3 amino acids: CATSRDVGTGKPTNEKLFF. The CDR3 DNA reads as TGTGCCACCAGCAGAGATGTCGGGACAGGGAAACCAACTAATGAAAAACTGTTTTTT.

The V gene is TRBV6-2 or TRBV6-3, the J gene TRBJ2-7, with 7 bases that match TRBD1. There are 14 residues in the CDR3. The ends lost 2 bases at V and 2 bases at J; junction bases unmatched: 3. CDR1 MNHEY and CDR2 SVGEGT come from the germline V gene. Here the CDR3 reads CASSYKGQTYEQYF. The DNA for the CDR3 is TGTGCCAGCAGTTACAAGGGACAGACCTACGAGCAGTACTTC.

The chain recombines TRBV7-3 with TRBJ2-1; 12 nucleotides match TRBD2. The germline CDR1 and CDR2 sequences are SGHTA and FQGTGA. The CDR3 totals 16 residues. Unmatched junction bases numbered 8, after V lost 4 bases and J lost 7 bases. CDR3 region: CASSYSTSGRKNEQFF. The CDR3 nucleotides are TGTGCCAGCAGCTATTCGACTAGCGGGAGAAAGAATGAGCAGTTCTTC. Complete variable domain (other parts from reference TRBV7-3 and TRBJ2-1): GAGVSQTPSNKVTEKGKYVELRCDPISGHTALYWYRQSLGQGPEFLIYFQGTGAADDSGLPNDRFFAVRPEGSVSTLKIQRTERGDSAVYLCASSYSTSGRKNEQFFGPGTRLTVL.

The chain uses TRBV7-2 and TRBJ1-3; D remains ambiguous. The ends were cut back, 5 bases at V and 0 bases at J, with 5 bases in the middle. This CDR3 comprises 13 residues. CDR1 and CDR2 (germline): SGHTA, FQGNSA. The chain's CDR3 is CASSLPSGNTIYF. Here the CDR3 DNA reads TGTGCCAGCAGCCTACCCTCTGGAAACACCATATATTTT.